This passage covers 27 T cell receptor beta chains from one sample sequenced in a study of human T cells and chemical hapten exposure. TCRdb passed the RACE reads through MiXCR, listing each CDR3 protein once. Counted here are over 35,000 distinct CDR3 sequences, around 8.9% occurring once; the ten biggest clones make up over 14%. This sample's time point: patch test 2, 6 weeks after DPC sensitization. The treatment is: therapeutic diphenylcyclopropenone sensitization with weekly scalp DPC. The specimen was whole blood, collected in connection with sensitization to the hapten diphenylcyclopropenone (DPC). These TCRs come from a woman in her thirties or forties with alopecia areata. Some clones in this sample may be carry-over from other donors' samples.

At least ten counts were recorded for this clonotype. The CDR3 DNA reads as TGTGCCAGCAGTTACTCTTCGGCAGTCTACGAGCAGTACTTC. As protein: CASSYSSAVYEQYF. The rearrangement uses TRBV6-2 or TRBV6-3 and TRBJ2-7; no definite D call. V lost 0 bases, J lost 3 bases, and 9 bases lay in between. CDR3 length: 14 amino acids. Per germline, CDR1 MNHEY and CDR2 SVGEGT.

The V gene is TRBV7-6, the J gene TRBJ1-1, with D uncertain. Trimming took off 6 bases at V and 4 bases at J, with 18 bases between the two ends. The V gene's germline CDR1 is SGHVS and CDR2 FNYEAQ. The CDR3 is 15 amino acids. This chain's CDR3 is CASSSEPAWSTEAFF. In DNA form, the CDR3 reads TGTGCCAGCAGTTCTGAACCCGCGTGGTCCACTGAAGCTTTCTTT.

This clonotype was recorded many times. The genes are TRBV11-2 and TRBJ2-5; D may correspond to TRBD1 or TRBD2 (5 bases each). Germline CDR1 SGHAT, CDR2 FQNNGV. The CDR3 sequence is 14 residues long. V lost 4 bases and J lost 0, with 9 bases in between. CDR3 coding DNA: TGTGCCAGCAGCTCCGGGACCTACCAAGAGACCCAGTACTTC. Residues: CASSSGTYQETQYF.

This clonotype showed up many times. The CDR3 loop reads CASSVETTPFF. The CDR3 DNA is TGTGCCAGCAGTGTGGAGACTACCCCGTTCTTC. The chain joins TRBV2 to TRBJ2-1; a weak D match, TRBD2 (5 bases). Deletions cut 4 bases from V and 15 bases from J, with 13 bases between. From germline, CDR1 is SNHLY and CDR2 FYNNEI. This CDR3 comprises 11 residues.

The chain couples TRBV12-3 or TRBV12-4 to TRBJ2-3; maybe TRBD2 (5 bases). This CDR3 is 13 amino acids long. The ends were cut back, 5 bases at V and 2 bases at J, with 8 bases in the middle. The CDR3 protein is CASSPDSTDTQYF. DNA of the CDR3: TGTGCCAGCAGTCCGGACTCCACAGATACGCAGTATTTT.

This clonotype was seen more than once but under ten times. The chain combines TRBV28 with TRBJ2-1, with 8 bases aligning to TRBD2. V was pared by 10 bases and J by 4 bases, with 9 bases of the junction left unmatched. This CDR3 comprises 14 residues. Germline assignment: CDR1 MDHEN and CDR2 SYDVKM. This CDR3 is CATQRGGRYNEQFF. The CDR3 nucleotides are TGTGCCACACAACGGGGGGGCCGATACAATGAGCAGTTCTTC.

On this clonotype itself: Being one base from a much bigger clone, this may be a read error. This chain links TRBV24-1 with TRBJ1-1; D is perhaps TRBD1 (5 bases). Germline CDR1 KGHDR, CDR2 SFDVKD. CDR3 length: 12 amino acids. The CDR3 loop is CATSEGGTGAFF. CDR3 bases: TGTGCCACCAGTGAGGGAGGGACTGGAGCTTTCTTT.

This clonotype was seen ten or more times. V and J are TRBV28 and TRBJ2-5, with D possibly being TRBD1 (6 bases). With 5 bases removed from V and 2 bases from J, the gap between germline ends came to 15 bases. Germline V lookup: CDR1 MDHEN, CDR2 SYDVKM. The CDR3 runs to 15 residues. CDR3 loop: CASSPSRGWQETQYF. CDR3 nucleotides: TGTGCCAGCAGTCCTTCTAGGGGGTGGCAAGAGACCCAGTACTTC. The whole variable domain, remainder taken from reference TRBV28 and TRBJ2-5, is DVKVTQSSRYLVKRTGEKVFLECVQDMDHENMFWYRQDPGLGLRLIYFSYDVKMKEKGDIPEGYSVSREKKERFSLILESASTNQTSMYLCASSPSRGWQETQYFGPGTRLLVL.

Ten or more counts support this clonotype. CDR3 residues: CASSRFETGVSGANVLTF. CDR3 DNA sequence: TGTGCCAGCTCACGTTTTGAGACGGGAGTCTCTGGGGCCAACGTCCTGACTTTC. The gene calls are TRBV18 and TRBJ2-6, with D possibly being TRBD2 (6 bases). V was cut by 4 bases and J by 0 bases, with 16 bases left in between. In germline, CDR1 is KGHSH, CDR2 LQKENI. This CDR3 spans 18 amino acids.

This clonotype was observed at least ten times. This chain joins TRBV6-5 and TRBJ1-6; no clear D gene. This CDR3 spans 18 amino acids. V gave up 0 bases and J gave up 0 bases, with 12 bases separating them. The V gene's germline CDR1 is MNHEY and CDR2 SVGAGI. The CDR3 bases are TGTGCCAGCAGTTACTCTAACATCCGGAGCTCCTATAATTCACCCCTCCACTTT. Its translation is CASSYSNIRSSYNSPLHF.

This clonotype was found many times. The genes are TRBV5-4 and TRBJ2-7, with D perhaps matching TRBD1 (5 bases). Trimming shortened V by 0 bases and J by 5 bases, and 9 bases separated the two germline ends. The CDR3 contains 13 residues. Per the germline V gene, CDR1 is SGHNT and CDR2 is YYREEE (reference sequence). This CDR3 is CASSLAGPDEQYF. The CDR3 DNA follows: TGTGCCAGCAGCTTGGCAGGGCCGGACGAGCAGTACTTC.

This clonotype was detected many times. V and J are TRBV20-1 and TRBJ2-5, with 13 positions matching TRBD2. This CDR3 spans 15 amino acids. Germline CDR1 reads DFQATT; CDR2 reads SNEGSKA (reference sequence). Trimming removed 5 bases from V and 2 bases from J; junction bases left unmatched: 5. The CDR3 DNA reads TGCAGTGCTTCTCGGACTAGCGGGGGACAAGAGACCCAGTACTTC. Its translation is CSASRTSGGQETQYF.

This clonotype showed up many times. The CDR3 DNA is TGTGCCAGCAGGCCGGGACTAGCCCTATACAATGAGCAGTTCTTC. Translating it yields CASRPGLALYNEQFF. V is TRBV6-1 and J is TRBJ2-1; 9 bases map to TRBD2. The V gene end was trimmed by 6 bases and the J gene end by 4 bases; junction bases not matched to a gene: 7. CDR3 length: 15 residues. Germline V gives CDR1 MNHNS, CDR2 SASEGT.

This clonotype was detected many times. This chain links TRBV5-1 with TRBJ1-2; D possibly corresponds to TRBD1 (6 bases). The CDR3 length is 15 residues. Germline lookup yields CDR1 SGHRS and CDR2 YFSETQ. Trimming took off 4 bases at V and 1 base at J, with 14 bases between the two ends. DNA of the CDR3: TGCGCCAGCAGCGAGAGGACAGCGAGTAACTATGGCTACACCTTC. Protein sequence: CASSERTASNYGYTF. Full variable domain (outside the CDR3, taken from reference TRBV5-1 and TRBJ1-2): KAGVTQTPRYLIKTRGQQVTLSCSPISGHRSVSWYQQTPGQGLQFLFEYFSETQRNKGNFPGRFSGRQFSNSRSEMNVSTLELGDSALYLCASSERTASNYGYTFGSGTRLTVV.

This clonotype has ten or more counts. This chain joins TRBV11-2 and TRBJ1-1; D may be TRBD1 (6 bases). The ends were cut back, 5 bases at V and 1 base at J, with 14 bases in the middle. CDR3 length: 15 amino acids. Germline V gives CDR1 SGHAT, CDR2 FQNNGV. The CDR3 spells CASSTRGGQNTEAFF. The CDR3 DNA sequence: TGTGCCAGCAGCACAAGGGGGGGACAGAACACTGAAGCTTTCTTT.

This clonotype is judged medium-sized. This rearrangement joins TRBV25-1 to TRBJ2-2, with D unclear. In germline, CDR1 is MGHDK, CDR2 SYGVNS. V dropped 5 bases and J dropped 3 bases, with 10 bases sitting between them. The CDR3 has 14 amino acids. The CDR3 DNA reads TGTGCCAGCAGTTTAACGGCTGACACCGGGGAGCTGTTTTTT. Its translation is CASSLTADTGELFF.

The CDR3 loop reads CASSLLQNTEAFF. DNA for the CDR3: TGTGCCAGCAGTTTACTACAGAACACTGAAGCTTTCTTT. This rearrangement joins TRBV28 to TRBJ1-1, with D hard to call. The CDR3 is made up of 13 amino acids. The germline V and J ends were trimmed by 2 bases and 1 base, with 5 bases remaining between them. Germline lookup yields CDR1 MDHEN and CDR2 SYDVKM.

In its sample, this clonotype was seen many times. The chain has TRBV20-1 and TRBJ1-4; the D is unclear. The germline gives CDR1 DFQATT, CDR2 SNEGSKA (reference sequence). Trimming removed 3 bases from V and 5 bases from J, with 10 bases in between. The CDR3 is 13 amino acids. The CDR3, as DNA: TGCAGTGCTAGGGACCTTAGAAATGAAAAACTGTTTTTT. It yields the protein CSARDLRNEKLFF.

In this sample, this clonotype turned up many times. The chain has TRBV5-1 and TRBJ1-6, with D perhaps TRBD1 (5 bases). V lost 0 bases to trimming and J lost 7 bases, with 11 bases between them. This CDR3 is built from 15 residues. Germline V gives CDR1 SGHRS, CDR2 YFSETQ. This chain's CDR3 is CASSLAPRVNSPLHF. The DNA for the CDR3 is TGCGCCAGCAGCTTGGCCCCCAGGGTCAATTCACCCCTCCACTTT.

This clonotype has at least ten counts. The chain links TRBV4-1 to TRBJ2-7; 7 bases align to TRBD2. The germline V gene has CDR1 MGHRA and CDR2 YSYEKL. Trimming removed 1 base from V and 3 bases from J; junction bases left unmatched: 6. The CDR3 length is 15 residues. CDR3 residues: CASSQGNGGGYEQYF. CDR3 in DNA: TGCGCCAGCAGCCAAGGCAATGGCGGGGGCTACGAGCAGTACTTC.

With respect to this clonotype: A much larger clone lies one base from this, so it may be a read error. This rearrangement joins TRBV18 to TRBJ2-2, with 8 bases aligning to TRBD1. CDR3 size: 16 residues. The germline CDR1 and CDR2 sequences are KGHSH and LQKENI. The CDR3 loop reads CANSPATGGSTGELFF. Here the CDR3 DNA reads TGTGCCAACTCACCGGCTACAGGGGGGAGCACCGGGGAGCTGTTTTTT.

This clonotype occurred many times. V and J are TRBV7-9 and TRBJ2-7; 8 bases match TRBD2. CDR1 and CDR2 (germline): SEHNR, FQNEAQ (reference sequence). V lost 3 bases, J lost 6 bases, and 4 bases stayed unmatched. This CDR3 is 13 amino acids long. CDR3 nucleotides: TGTGCCAGCAGCTTGCCCGGGGGGGGCGAGCAGTACTTC. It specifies CASSLPGGGEQYF. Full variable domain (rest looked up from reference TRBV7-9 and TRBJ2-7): DTGVSQNPRHKITKRGQNVTFRCDPISEHNRLYWYRQTLGQGPEFLTYFQNEAQLEKSRLLSDRFSAERPKGSFSTLEIQRTEQGDSAMYLCASSLPGGGEQYFGPGTRLTVT.

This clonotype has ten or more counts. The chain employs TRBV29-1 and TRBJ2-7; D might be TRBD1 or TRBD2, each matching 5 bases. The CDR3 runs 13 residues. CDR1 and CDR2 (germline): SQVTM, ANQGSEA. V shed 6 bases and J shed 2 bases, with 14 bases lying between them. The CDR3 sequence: CSVTGGLAYEQYF. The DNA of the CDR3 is TGCAGCGTGACTGGGGGTCTGGCCTACGAGCAGTACTTC.

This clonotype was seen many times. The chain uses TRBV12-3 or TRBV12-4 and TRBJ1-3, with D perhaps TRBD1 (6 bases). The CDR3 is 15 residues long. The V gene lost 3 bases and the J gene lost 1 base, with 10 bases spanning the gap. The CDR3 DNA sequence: TGTGCCAGCAGTTTTGGGGGGCAATCTGGAAACACCATATATTTT. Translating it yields CASSFGGQSGNTIYF.

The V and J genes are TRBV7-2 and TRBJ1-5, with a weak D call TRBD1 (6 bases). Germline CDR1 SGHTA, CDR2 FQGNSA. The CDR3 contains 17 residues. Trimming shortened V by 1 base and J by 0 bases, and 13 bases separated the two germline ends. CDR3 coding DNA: TGTGCCAGCAGCTTAGAGGGGAGGGGGTATAGCAATCAGCCCCAGCATTTT. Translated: CASSLEGRGYSNQPQHF.

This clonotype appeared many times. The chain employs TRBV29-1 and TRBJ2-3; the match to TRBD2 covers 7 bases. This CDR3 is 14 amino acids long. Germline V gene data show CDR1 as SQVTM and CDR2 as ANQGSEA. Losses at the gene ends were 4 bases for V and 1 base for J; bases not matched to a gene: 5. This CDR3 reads CSVVLGRGTDTQYF. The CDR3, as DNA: TGCAGCGTTGTTCTGGGGAGGGGCACAGATACGCAGTATTTT.

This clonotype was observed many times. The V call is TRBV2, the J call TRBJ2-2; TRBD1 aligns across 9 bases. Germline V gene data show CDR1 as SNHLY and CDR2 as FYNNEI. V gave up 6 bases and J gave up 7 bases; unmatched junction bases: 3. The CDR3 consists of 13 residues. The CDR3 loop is CASRGTGLGELFF. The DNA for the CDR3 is TGTGCCAGCAGAGGGACAGGGCTCGGGGAGCTGTTTTTT.